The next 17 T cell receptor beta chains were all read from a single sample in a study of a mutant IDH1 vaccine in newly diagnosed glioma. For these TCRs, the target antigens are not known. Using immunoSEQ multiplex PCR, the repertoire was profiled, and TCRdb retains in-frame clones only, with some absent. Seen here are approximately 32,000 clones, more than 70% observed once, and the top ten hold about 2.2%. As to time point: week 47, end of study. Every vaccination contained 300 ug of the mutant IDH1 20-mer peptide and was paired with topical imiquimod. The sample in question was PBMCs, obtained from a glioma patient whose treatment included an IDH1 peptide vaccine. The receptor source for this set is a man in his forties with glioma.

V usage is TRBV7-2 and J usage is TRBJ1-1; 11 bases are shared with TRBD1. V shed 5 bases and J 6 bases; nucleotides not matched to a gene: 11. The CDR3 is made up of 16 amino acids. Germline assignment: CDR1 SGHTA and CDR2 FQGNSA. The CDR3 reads CASSPPGTGGISEAFF. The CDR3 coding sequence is TGTGCCAGCAGCCCACCCGGGACAGGGGGTATTTCTGAAGCTTTCTTT.

CDR3 sequence reads: CASSPPGLAGGVRAQYF. CDR3 DNA: TGTGCCAGCAGTCCCCCCGGACTAGCGGGGGGGGTCAGGGCCCAGTACTTC. V gene TRBV28 combines with J gene TRBJ2-5; 15 positions agree with TRBD2. The CDR3 is 17 amino acids. Trimming at V came to 5 bases and at J to 9 bases, leaving 13 bases not matched to a gene. The germline CDR1 and CDR2 sequences are MDHEN and SYDVKM.

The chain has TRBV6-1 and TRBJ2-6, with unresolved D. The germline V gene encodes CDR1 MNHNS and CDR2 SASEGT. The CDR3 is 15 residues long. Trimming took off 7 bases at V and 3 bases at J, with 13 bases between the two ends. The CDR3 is CASTATLDGANVLTF. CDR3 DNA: TGTGCCAGCACCGCTACCCTAGATGGGGCCAACGTCCTGACTTTC.

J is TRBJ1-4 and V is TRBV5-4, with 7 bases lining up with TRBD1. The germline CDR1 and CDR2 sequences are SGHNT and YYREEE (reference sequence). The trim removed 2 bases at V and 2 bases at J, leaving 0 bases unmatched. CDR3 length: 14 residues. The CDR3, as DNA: TGTGCCAGCAGCTTAGGGGGCACTAATGAAAAACTGTTTTTT. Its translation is CASSLGGTNEKLFF.

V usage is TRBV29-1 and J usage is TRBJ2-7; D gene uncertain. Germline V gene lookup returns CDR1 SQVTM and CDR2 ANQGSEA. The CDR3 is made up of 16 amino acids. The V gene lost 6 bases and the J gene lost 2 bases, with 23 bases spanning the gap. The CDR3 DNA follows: TGCAGCGTCCGTAACTTTGCATCTGTCGGCGCCTACGAGCAGTACTTC. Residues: CSVRNFASVGAYEQYF.

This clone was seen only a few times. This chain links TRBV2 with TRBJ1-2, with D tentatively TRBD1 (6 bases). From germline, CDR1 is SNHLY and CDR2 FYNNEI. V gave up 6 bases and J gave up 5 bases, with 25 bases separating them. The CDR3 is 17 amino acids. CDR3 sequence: CASREFLIRGSSYGYTF. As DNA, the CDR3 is TGTGCCAGCAGAGAATTTTTAATCAGGGGCTCATCATATGGCTACACCTTC.

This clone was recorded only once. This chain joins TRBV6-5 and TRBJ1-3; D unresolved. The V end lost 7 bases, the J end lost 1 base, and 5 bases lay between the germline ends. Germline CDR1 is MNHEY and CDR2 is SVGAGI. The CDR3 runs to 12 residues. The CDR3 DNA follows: TGTGCCAGCACGGGATCTGGAAACACCATATATTTT. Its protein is CASTGSGNTIYF.

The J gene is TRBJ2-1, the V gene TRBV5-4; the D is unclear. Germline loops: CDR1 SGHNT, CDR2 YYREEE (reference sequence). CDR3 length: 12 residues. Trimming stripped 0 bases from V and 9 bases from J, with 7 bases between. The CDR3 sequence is CASSLVGGEQFF. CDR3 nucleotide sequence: TGTGCCAGCAGCTTGGTAGGTGGTGAGCAGTTCTTC.

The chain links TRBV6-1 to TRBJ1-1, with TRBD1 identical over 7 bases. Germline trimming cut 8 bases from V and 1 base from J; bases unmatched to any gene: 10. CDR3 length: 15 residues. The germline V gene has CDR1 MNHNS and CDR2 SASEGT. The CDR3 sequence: CASGTDREKNTEAFF. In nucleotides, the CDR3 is TGTGCCAGCGGAACCGACAGGGAGAAGAACACTGAAGCTTTCTTT.

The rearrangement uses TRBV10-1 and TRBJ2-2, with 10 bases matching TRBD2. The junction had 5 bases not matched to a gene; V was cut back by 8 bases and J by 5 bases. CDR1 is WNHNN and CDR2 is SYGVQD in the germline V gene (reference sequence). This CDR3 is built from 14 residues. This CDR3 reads CASGLAGDTGELFF. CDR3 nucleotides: TGCGCCAGCGGTCTAGCGGGGGATACCGGGGAGCTGTTTTTT.

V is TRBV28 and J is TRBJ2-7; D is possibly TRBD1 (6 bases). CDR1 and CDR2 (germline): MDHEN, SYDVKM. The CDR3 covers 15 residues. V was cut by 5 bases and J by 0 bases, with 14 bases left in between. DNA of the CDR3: TGTGCCAGCAGTCTGCAGGGGTCTTTCTCCTACGAGCAGTACTTC. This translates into CASSLQGSFSYEQYF.

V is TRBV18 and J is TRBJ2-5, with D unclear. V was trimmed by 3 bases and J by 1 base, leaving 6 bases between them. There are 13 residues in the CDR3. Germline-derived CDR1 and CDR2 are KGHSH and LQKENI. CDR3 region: CASSPPSQETQYF. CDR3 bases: TGTGCCAGCTCACCGCCTAGCCAAGAGACCCAGTACTTC. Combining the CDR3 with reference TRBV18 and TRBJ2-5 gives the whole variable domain NAGVMQNPRHLVRRRGQEARLRCSPMKGHSHVYWYRQLPEEGLKFMVYLQKENIIDESGMPKERFSAEFPKEGPSILRIQQVVRGDSAAYFCASSPPSQETQYFGPGTRLLVL.

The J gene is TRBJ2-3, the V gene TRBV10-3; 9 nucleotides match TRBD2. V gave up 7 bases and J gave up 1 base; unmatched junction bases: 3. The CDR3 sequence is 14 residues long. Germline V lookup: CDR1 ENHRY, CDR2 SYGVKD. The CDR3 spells CAIKREEGTDTQYF. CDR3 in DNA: TGTGCCATCAAGCGGGAGGAAGGCACAGATACGCAGTATTTT.

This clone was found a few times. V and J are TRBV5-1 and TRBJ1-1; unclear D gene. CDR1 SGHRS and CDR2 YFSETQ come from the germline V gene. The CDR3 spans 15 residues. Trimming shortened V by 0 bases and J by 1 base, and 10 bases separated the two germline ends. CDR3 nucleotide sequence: TGCGCCAGCAGCTTGGGGGCGACGGGGAACACTGAAGCTTTCTTT. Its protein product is CASSLGATGNTEAFF.

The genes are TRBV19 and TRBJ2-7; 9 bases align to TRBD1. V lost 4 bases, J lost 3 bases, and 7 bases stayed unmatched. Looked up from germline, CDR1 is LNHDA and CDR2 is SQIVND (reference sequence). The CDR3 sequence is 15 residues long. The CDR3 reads CASSTTTGGYYEQYF. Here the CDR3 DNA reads TGTGCCAGTAGTACCACGACAGGGGGGTACTACGAGCAGTACTTC.

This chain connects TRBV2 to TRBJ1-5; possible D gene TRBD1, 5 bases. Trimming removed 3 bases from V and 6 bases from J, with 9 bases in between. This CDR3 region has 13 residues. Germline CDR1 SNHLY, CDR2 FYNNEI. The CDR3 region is CASSEQGGQPQHF. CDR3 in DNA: TGTGCCAGCAGTGAGCAGGGAGGTCAGCCCCAGCATTTT.

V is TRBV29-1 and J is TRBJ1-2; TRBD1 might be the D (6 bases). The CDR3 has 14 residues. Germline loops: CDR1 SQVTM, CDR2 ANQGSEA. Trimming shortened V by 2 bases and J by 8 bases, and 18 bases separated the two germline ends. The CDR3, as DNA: TGCAGCGTTGAAATAAGGACAGCCGAGGGGGGCTACACCTTC. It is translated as CSVEIRTAEGGYTF.